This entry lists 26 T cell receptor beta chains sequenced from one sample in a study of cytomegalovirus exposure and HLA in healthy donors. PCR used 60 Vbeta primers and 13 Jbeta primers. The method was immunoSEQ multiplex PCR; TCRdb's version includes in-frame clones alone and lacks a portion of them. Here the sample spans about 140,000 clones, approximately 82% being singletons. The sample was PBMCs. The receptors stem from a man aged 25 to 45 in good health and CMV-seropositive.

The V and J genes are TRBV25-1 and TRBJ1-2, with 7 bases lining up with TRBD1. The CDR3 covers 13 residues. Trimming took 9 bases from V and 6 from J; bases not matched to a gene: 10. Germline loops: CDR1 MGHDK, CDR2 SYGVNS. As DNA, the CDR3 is TGTGCCAGTCGATCCTCAGGGGGTAATGGCTACACCTTC. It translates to CASRSSGGNGYTF.

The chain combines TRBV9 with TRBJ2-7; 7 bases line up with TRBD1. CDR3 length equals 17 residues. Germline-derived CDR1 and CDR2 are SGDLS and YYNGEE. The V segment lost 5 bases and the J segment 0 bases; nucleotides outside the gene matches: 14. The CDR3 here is CASSPHPRTGGSYEQYF. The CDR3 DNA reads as TGTGCCAGCAGTCCACACCCTAGGACAGGAGGCTCCTACGAGCAGTACTTC.

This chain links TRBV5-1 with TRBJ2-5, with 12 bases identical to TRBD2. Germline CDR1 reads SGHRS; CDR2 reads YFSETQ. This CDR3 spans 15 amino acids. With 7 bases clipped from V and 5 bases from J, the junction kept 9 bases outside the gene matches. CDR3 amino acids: CASGLAGGPGETQYF. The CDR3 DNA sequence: TGCGCCAGCGGTCTAGCGGGGGGGCCAGGGGAGACCCAGTACTTC.

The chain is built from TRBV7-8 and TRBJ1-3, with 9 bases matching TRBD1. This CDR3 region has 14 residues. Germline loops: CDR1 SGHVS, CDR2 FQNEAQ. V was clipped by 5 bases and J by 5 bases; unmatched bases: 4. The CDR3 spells CASSVGQGRNTIYF. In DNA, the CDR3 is TGTGCCAGCAGCGTCGGACAGGGGAGAAACACCATATATTTT.

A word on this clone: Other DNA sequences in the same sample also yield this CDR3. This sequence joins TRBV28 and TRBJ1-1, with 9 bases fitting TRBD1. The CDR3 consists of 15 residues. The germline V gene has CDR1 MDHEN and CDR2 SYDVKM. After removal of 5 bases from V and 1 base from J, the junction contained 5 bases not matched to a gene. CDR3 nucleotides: TGTGCCAGCAGTCCCCCGGGACAGGGGAACACTGAAGCTTTCTTT. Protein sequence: CASSPPGQGNTEAFF.

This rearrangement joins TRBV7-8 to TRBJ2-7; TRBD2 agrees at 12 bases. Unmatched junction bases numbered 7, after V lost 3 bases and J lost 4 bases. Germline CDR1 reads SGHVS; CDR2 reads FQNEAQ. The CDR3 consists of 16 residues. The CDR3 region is CASSFQTSGSPYEQYF. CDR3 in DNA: TGTGCCAGCAGCTTTCAGACTAGCGGGAGTCCATACGAGCAGTACTTC.

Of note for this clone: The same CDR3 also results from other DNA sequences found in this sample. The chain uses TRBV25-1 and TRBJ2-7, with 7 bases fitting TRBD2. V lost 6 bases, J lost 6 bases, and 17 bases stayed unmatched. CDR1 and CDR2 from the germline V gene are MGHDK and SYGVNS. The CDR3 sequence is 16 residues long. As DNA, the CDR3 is TGTGCCAGCAGCGATCATGGCGGGCCCAAGCGGGGCGAGCAGTACTTC. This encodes CASSDHGGPKRGEQYF.

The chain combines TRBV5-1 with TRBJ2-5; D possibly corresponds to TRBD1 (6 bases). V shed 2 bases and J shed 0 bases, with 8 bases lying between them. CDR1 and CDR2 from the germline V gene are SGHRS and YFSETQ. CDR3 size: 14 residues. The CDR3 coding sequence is TGCGCCAGCAGCTTCAGGGGTTACCAAGAGACCCAGTACTTC. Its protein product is CASSFRGYQETQYF.

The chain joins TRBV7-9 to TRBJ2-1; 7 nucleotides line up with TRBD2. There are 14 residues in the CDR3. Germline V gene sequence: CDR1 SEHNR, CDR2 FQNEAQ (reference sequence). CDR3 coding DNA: TGTAATACCCAGGGAGGGGACCCCTACAATGAGCAGTTCTTC. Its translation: CNTQGGDPYNEQFF. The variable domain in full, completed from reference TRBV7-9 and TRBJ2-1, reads DTGVSQNPRHKITKRGQNVTFRCDPISEHNRLYWYRQTLGQGPEFLTYFQNEAQLEKSRLLSDRFSAERPKGSFSTLEIQRTEQGDSAMYLCNTQGGDPYNEQFFGPGTRLTVL.

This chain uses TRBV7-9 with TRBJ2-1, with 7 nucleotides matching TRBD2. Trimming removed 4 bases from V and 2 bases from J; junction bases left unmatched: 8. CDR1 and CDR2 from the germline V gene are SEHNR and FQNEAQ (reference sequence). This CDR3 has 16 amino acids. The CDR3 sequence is CASSSPVSGTYNEQFF. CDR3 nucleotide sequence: TGTGCCAGCAGCTCGCCGGTCAGCGGGACCTACAATGAGCAGTTCTTC.

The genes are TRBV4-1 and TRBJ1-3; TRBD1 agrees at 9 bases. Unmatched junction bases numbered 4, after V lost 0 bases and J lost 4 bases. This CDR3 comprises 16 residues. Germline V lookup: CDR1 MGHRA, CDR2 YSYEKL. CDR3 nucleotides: TGCGCCAGCAGCCAAGACCGCGGACAGGGGGGAAACACCATATATTTT. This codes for CASSQDRGQGGNTIYF.

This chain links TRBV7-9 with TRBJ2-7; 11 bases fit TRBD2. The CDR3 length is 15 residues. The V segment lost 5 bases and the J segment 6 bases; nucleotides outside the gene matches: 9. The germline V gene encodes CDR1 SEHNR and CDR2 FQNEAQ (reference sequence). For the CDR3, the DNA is TGTGCCAGCAGCCCTCAACTAGCGGGGGTGATCGAGCAGTACTTC. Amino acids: CASSPQLAGVIEQYF. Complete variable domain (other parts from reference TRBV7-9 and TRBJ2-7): DTGVSQNPRHKITKRGQNVTFRCDPISEHNRLYWYRQTLGQGPEFLTYFQNEAQLEKSRLLSDRFSAERPKGSFSTLEIQRTEQGDSAMYLCASSPQLAGVIEQYFGPGTRLTVT.

The CDR3 region is CASSLGGSRSYNEQFF. CDR3 nucleotides: TGTGCCAGCAGCTTGGGCGGCAGCCGTTCCTACAATGAGCAGTTCTTC. The chain employs TRBV5-4 and TRBJ2-1; D is unclear. Germline V gene sequence: CDR1 SGHNT, CDR2 YYREEE (reference sequence). Trimming cost V 0 bases and J 1 base, with 11 bases left between them. This CDR3 has 16 amino acids.

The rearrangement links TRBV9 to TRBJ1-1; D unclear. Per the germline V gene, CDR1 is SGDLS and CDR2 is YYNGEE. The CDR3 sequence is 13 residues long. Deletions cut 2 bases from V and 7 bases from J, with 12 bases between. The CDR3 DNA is TGTGCCAGCAGCGTTACCCGGGAAGGTGAAGCTTTCTTT. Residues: CASSVTREGEAFF. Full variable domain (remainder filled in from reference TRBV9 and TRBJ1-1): DSGVTQTPKHLITATGQRVTLRCSPRSGDLSVYWYQQSLDQGLQFLIQYYNGEERAKGNILERFSAQQFPDLHSELNLSSLELGDSALYFCASSVTREGEAFFGQGTRLTVV.

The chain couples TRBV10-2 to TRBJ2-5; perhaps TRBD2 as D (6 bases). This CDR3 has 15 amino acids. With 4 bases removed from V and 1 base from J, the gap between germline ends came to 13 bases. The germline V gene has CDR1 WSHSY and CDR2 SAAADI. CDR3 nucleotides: TGCGCCAGCAGTGGCCGGGGGAATACCCAAGAGACCCAGTACTTC. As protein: CASSGRGNTQETQYF.

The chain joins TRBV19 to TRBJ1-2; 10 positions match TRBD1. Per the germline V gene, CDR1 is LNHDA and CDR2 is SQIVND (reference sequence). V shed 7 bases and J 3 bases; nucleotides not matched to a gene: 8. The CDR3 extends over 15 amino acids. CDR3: CASKGDRGGDYGYTF. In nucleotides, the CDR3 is TGTGCCAGTAAAGGGGACAGGGGTGGAGACTATGGCTACACCTTC.

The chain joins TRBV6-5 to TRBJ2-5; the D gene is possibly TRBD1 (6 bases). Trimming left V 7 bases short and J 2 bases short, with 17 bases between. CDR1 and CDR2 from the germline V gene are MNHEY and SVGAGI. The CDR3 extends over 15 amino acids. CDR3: CASTTPQGSQETQYF. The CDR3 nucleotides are TGTGCCAGCACCACCCCACAGGGCTCTCAAGAGACCCAGTACTTC.

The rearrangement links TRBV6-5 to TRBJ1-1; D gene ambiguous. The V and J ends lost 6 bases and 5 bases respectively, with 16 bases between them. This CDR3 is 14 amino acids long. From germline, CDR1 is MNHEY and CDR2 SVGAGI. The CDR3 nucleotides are TGTGCCAGCAGGCAAGGCCTCGCCGGGACTGAAGCTTTCTTT. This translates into CASRQGLAGTEAFF.

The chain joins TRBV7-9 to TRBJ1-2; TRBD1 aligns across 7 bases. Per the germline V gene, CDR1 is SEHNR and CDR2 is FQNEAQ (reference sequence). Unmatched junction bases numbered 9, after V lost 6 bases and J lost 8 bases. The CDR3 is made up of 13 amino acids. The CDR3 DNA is TGTGCCAGCAGAATCACAGGGGTAGGAGGCTACACCTTC. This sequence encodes CASRITGVGGYTF.

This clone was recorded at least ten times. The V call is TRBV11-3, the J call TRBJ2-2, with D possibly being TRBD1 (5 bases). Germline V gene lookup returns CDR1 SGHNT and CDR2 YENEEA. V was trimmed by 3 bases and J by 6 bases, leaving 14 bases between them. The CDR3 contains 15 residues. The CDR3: CASSFLQVAAGELFF. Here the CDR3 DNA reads TGTGCCAGCAGCTTTTTACAGGTTGCGGCCGGGGAGCTGTTTTTT.

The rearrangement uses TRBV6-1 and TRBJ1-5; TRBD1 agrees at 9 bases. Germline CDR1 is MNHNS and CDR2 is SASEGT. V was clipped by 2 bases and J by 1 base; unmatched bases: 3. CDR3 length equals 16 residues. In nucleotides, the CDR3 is TGTGCCAGCAGTGAACTGACAGGGGGGAGCAATCAGCCCCAGCATTTT. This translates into CASSELTGGSNQPQHF.

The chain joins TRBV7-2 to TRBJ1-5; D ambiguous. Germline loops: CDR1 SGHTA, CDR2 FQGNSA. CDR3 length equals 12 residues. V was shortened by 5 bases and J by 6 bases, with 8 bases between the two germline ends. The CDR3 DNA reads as TGTGCCAGCAGCCCCTCGGGTCAGCCCCAGCATTTT. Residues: CASSPSGQPQHF.

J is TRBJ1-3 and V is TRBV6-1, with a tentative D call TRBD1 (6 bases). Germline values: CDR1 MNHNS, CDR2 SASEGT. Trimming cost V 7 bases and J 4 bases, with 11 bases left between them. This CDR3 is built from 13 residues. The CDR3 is CASTRGAGNTIYF. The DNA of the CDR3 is TGTGCCAGCACCAGGGGAGCGGGAAACACCATATATTTT.

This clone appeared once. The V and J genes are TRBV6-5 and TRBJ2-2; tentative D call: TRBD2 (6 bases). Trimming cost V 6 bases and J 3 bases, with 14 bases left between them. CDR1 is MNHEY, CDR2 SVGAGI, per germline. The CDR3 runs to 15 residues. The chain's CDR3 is CASSNRDSYTGELFF. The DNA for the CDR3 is TGTGCCAGCAGCAACCGGGACTCTTACACCGGGGAGCTGTTTTTT.

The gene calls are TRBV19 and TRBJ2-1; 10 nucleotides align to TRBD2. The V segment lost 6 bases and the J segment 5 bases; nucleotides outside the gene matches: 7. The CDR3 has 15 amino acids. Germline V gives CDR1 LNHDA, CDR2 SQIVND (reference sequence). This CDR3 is CASSPGTSAHNEQFF. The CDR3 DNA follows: TGTGCCAGTAGCCCCGGGACTAGCGCCCACAATGAGCAGTTCTTC.

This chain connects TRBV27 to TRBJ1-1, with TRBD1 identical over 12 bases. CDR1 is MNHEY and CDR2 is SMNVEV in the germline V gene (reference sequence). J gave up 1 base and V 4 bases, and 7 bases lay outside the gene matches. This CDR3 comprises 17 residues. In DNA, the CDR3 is TGTGCCAGCAGTTCCCGGGACAGGGGGCTGGGGAACACTGAAGCTTTCTTT. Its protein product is CASSSRDRGLGNTEAFF.